This TCR beta chain was captured in a study of blood T cells in healthy people across ages. Study-wide results and limits: Donor CMV status was unknown, possibly confounding expanded clonotype changes.

Regarding this clonotype: Antigen specificity is unknown.

PCR was performed a second time for roughly 7 to 11 cycles using a sample-barcoded 5' primer and a J-beta primer mix. One entry per CDR3 protein, called by TCRdb with MiXCR from the 5' RACE reads. The table records 380,000 or so distinct CDR3 sequences, roughly half of them present only once. Looked up from germline, CDR1 is MNHNS and CDR2 is SASEGT. The V segment lost 3 bases and the J segment 5 bases; nucleotides outside the gene matches: 13. This CDR3 contains 17 residues. Total RNA, at least 5.5 micrograms per sample, came from PBMCs. The V and J genes are TRBV6-1 and TRBJ2-1; 7 nucleotides line up with TRBD2. Sequencing was performed on blood. This clonotype was sampled from a man between 60 and 70 years old in good health. The CDR3 sequence is CASSESWGGTGHNEQFF. The CDR3 bases are TGTGCCAGCAGTGAGAGTTGGGGAGGGACCGGCCACAATGAGCAGTTCTTC.